This TCR beta chain was identified in a study of T cell responses to AZD1222 COVID-19 vaccine. The CDR3 totals 14 residues. V lost 6 bases and J lost 0, with 12 bases in between. Per the germline V gene, CDR1 is KGHSH and CDR2 is LQKENI. TCRdb's copy holds only in-frame clones and misses some; the assay was immunoSEQ multiplex PCR. The top ten clones hold approximately 6.9% of a sample with approximately 110,000 clones, about 91% of them seen once. Findings of the study overall: Donors in the cohort were predominantly white British and more often female, and clonal diversity was possibly underestimated. Baseline seropositives among AZD1222 recipients totaled only five or six. Epitopes outside B.1.351 and B.1.1.7 mutated regions reportedly drew nearly half of spike TCRs.

In the case of this clone: The target antigen is unknown.

Here the sequenced sample was peripheral blood, taken 28 days after the second AZD1222 dose. This sequence originates from an adult who received the AZD1222 COVID-19 vaccine. V gene TRBV18 combines with J gene TRBJ2-7; possibly TRBD1 or TRBD2 for D (5 bases each). CDR3 DNA sequence: TGTGCCAGCTCGCCAGCAGGGAGCTCCTACGAGCAGTACTTC. The encoded protein is CASSPAGSSYEQYF.